These 12 T cell receptor beta chains were all obtained from the same sample, sequenced in a study of blood T cell repertoires in COVID-19. Data came from immunoSEQ multiplex PCR; TCRdb stores just in-frame clones and leaves some out. The data contain roughly 260,000 clones, about four fifths of them singletons. Specimen: peripheral blood. Receptors were obtained from a woman younger than 30 with acute or convalescent COVID-19.

The rearrangement joins TRBV6-6 to TRBJ2-2, with D maybe TRBD1 (7 bases). CDR1 MNHNY and CDR2 SVGAGI come from the germline V gene (reference sequence). V shed 6 bases and J shed 7 bases, with 18 bases lying between them. The length of the CDR3 is 15 residues. CDR3 loop: CASSPTGVSGGELFF. CDR3 coding DNA: TGTGCCAGCAGCCCAACAGGGGTTAGCGGCGGGGAGCTGTTTTTT.

The chain couples TRBV5-4 to TRBJ2-6; 7 bases are shared with TRBD2. Germline V gene lookup returns CDR1 SGHNT and CDR2 YYREEE (reference sequence). The CDR3 covers 16 residues. The junction had 7 bases not matched to a gene; V was cut back by 3 bases and J by 4 bases. The CDR3: CASSSWDYAGANVLTF. The CDR3 DNA reads TGTGCCAGCAGCTCCTGGGACTACGCCGGGGCCAACGTCCTGACTTTC.

This chain uses TRBV19 with TRBJ2-1; TRBD1 agrees at 10 bases. Trimming cost V 7 bases and J 6 bases; bases outside gene matches: 9. Germline V gene data show CDR1 as LNHDA and CDR2 as SQIVND (reference sequence). The CDR3 has 15 residues. The CDR3 DNA is TGTGCCAGTACAAGGGGGACAGGGGACCTCAATGAGCAGTTCTTC. It encodes CASTRGTGDLNEQFF.

The table lists this clone with a count of one. The chain is built from TRBV7-8 and TRBJ1-3, with unresolved D. CDR1 and CDR2 from the germline V gene are SGHVS and FQNEAQ. The CDR3 consists of 14 residues. V was shortened by 5 bases and J by 4 bases, with 12 bases between the two germline ends. The CDR3 coding sequence is TGTGCCAGCAGCAGACAATCGACGGGAAACACCATATATTTT. It specifies CASSRQSTGNTIYF.

Notes on this clone: An end of the junction does not agree with germline; a read error may underlie this. Other DNA sequences in this sample translate to the same CDR3. The chain links TRBV9 to TRBJ2-3; TRBD1 aligns across 11 bases. Germline V lookup: CDR1 SGDLS, CDR2 YYNGEE. The CDR3 consists of 16 residues. CDR3: CASSVGTGGLTDTQYF. The CDR3 region has the DNA TGTGCTAGCAGCGTAGGGACAGGGGGTTTGACAGATACGCAGTATTTT.

This sequence joins TRBV27 and TRBJ2-1, with 12 nucleotides matching TRBD2. From germline, CDR1 is MNHEY and CDR2 SMNVEV (reference sequence). The CDR3 consists of 17 residues. V was clipped by 6 bases and J by 7 bases; unmatched bases: 13. The CDR3 reads CASRSGSSGRAMNEQFF. The CDR3 nucleotides are TGTGCCAGCAGATCCGGATCTAGCGGGAGGGCAATGAATGAGCAGTTCTTC.

This clone was seen only a few times. The rearrangement uses TRBV7-9 and TRBJ2-3, with TRBD2 as a possible D gene (5 bases). Per germline, CDR1 SEHNR and CDR2 FQNEAQ (reference sequence). The CDR3 loop spans 13 amino acids. Trimming cost V 1 base and J 4 bases, with 6 bases left between them. The CDR3 is CASSLVRADTQYF. CDR3 DNA: TGTGCCAGCAGCTTAGTGAGGGCAGATACGCAGTATTTT. The full variable domain, with the rest looked up from reference TRBV7-9 and TRBJ2-3, is DTGVSQNPRHKITKRGQNVTFRCDPISEHNRLYWYRQTLGQGPEFLTYFQNEAQLEKSRLLSDRFSAERPKGSFSTLEIQRTEQGDSAMYLCASSLVRADTQYFGPGTRLTVL.

The genes are TRBV9 and TRBJ2-7, with 11 bases that match TRBD2. J gave up 6 bases and V 4 bases, and 6 bases lay outside the gene matches. This CDR3 contains 14 residues. CDR1 and CDR2 (germline): SGDLS, YYNGEE. The CDR3 loop is CASSSSGLAVEQYF. CDR3 nucleotides: TGTGCCAGCAGCTCGTCGGGACTAGCGGTCGAGCAGTACTTC.

This chain uses TRBV6-5 with TRBJ2-1; no firm D call. The CDR3 loop spans 15 amino acids. Germline V gives CDR1 MNHEY, CDR2 SVGAGI. V was clipped by 0 bases and J by 7 bases, with 13 bases between them. The CDR3 DNA is TGTGCCAGCAGTTACTCGGCTGGAGTCCAGAATGAGCAGTTCTTC. This translates into CASSYSAGVQNEQFF.

The chain uses TRBV3-1 (or the pseudogene TRBV3-2) and TRBJ1-5; no firm D call. CDR1 is LGHDT, CDR2 YNNKEL, per germline (reference sequence). The V end was cut by 3 bases, the J end by 4 bases, with 13 bases between. The CDR3 sequence is 15 residues long. The CDR3 loop reads CASSHTKTVNQPQHF. The CDR3 coding sequence is TGTGCCAGCAGCCACACAAAGACTGTTAATCAGCCCCAGCATTTT.

The chain couples TRBV7-2 to TRBJ2-2; D is possibly TRBD1 (5 bases). V shed 4 bases and J shed 7 bases, with 10 bases lying between them. The germline gives CDR1 SGHTA, CDR2 FQGNSA. The CDR3 has 13 residues. The CDR3 DNA reads as TGTGCCAGCAGCTCCGCAGGGTACGGGGAGCTGTTTTTT. Residues: CASSSAGYGELFF. Full variable domain (outside the CDR3, taken from reference TRBV7-2 and TRBJ2-2): GAGVSQSPSNKVTEKGKDVELRCDPISGHTALYWYRQSLGQGLEFLIYFQGNSAPDKSGLPSDRFSAERTGGSVSTLTIQRTQQEDSAVYLCASSSAGYGELFFGEGSRLTVL.

The chain is built from TRBV27 and TRBJ2-1, with D maybe TRBD2 (5 bases). Germline V lookup: CDR1 MNHEY, CDR2 SMNVEV (reference sequence). The CDR3 has 17 amino acids. The V and J ends lost 5 bases and 1 base respectively, with 18 bases between them. The CDR3 sequence: CASSPLRLRASYNEQFF. Written as DNA, the CDR3 is TGTGCCAGCAGTCCCCTCCGCCTGAGGGCATCCTACAATGAGCAGTTCTTC.